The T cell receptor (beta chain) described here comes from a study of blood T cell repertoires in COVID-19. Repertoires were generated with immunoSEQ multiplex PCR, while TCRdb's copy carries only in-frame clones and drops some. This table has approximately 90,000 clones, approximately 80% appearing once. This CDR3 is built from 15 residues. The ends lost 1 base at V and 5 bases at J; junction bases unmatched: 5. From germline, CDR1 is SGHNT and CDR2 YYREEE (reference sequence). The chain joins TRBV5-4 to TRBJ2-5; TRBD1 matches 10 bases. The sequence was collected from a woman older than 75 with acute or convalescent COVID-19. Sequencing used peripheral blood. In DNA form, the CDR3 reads TGTGCCAGCAGCTTGTCCCGGGACAGGGGTGAGACCCAGTACTTC. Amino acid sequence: CASSLSRDRGETQYF.